This T cell receptor (beta chain) is drawn from a study of CD8 T cells in ankylosing spondylitis. Making the TCR beta libraries involved quantitative 5'-RACE with molecular barcodes. TCRdb re-analysed the 5' RACE reads in MiXCR, keeping a single row per CDR3 protein. The sample holds around 770,000 distinct CDR3 sequences, 15% to 20% seen once. Findings of the study overall: Ankylosing spondylitis blood appeared to be characterized by a TCR beta motif of 7 to 9 highly homologous variants. It was reported that disease-linked clones were significantly enriched in matched ankylosing spondylitis synovial fluid.

A note on this clonotype: Its antigen is undetermined.

Germline loops: CDR1 SGHRS, CDR2 YFSETQ. V dropped 0 bases and J dropped 0 bases, with 9 bases sitting between them. The length of the CDR3 is 15 residues. The receptor's source is a male donor with ankylosing spondylitis. The chain employs TRBV5-1 and TRBJ1-1; D not resolved. Sequenced material: blood, either unsorted or a sorted T cell fraction (not recorded which). DNA for the CDR3: TGCGCCAGCAGCTTGGATCCCCGGATGAACACTGAAGCTTTCTTT. Encoded protein: CASSLDPRMNTEAFF.